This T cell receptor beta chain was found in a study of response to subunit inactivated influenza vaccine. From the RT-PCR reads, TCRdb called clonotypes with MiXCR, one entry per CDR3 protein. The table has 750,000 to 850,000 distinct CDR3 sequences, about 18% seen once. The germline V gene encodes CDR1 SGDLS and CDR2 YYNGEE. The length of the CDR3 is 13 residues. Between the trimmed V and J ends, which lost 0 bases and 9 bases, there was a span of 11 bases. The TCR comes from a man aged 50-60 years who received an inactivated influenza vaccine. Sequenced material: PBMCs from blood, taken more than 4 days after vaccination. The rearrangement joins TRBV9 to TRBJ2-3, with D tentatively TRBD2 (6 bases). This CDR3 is CASSVGQLATQYF. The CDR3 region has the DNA TGTGCCAGCAGCGTAGGCCAACTAGCCACGCAGTATTTT.